This TCR beta chain was found in a study of tumor and adjacent non-tumor tissue in lung cancer. Study details: Patients comprised eleven to twelve adenocarcinoma, 2 squamous cell carcinoma and 1 small cell lung cancer. General observations from the study: Significantly higher TCR diversity was found in tumor than normal lung.

The template was RNA from unsorted bulk tissue. TCRbeta libraries were built with three rounds of nested PCR, modified from ARM-PCR. One entry per CDR3 protein, called by TCRdb with MiXCR from the multiplex PCR reads. This table has 75,000 to 95,000 distinct CDR3 sequences, less than 75% appearing once. Of note for this clonotype: Its antigen is unidentified. Its ends do not fully match the called genes, so a read error is possible.

Germline CDR1 and CDR2: LGHNA and YNFKEQ. CDR3 length: 16 amino acids. The source material was lung tumor tissue. The receptor comes from a man aged 55 to 69 with non-small cell lung cancer. The V call is TRBV4-2, the J call TRBJ2-4; D uncertain. The CDR3 sequence is CASSQDTVTPANIKYF. The CDR3 region has the DNA TGTGCCAGCAGCCAAGATACGGTCACTCCAGCGAACATTAAGTACTTC.